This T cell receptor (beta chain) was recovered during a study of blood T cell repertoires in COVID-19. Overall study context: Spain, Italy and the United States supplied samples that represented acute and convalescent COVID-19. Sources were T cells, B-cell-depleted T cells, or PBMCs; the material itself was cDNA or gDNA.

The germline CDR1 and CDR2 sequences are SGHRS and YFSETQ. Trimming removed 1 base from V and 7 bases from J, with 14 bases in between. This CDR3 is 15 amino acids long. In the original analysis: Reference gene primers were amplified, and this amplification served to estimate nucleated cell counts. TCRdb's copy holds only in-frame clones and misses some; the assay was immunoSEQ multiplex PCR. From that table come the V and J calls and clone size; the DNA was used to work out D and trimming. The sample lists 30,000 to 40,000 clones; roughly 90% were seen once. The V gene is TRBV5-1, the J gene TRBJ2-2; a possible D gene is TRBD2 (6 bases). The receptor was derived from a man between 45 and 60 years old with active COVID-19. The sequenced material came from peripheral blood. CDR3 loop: CASSLYGGDGGELFF. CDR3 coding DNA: TGCGCCAGCAGCTTGTATGGAGGGGATGGCGGGGAGCTGTTTTTT.